This T cell receptor (beta chain) was captured by sequencing in a study of T cell responses to AZD1222 COVID-19 vaccine. Findings of the study overall: At study baseline, merely five or six AZD1222 recipients were seropositive.

Assay: immunoSEQ multiplex PCR; the TCRdb copy retains only in-frame clones and omits some. This table holds some 79,000 clones, approximately 83% found once. CDR1 is PRHDT and CDR2 is FYEKMQ in the germline V gene (reference sequence). This CDR3 is built from 16 residues. V lost 5 bases, J lost 4 bases, and 6 bases stayed unmatched. Second doses were pooled across both intervals (about 4 or about 12 weeks). Remarks on this clone: Its antigen is undetermined.

The clonotype comes from an adult who received the AZD1222 COVID-19 vaccine. This specimen was peripheral blood, taken 28 days after the second AZD1222 dose. The rearrangement links TRBV13 to TRBJ2-2; 11 positions agree with TRBD2. CDR3 protein: CASSAYSGGVTGELFF. CDR3 sequence (DNA): TGTGCCAGCAGCGCGTATAGCGGGGGGGTCACCGGGGAGCTGTTTTTT.